The rows below give T cell receptor beta chains drawn from one sample of a study of CD8+CD57+ T cells in acquired aplastic anemia. MiXCR was run by TCRdb on the reads, yielding one entry per CDR3 protein. This repertoire shows about 210,000 distinct CDR3 sequences, approximately 57% found once; its top ten account for less than 30%. The specimen sequenced was sorted CD4+, CD8+, or CD8+CD57+ T cells (not recorded which) from PBMCs. The receptors originated from a human donor in good health. Each CDR3 is given with its conserved first and last residue. A D gene is named only where the DNA matches it firmly. A row's size may be missing; if present it is once, few, many or a size class.

J gene: TRBJ1-6; V gene: TRBV11-2; D gene: TRBD1; clone size: -; CDR3 DNA: TGTGCCAGCAGCTTAGTGAACATGGGACAGCTTCCCCTCCACTTT; CDR3 protein: CASSLVNMGQLPLHF
J gene: TRBJ1-5; V gene: TRBV20-1; D gene: -; clone size: few; CDR3 DNA: TGCAGTGCTAGAGAATCGACAGTTAATCAGCCCCAGCATTTT; CDR3 protein: CSARESTVNQPQHF
J gene: TRBJ2-3; V gene: TRBV19; D gene: -; clone size: -; CDR3 DNA: TGTGCCAGTAGTCCGAAGGGGGGCCCCACAGATACGCAGTATTTT; CDR3 protein: CASSPKGGPTDTQYF
J gene: TRBJ2-7; V gene: TRBV7-2; D gene: -; clone size: -; CDR3 DNA: TGTGCCAGCAGCCGTACCGGGCCCACCTCCTACGAGCAGTACTTC; CDR3 protein: CASSRTGPTSYEQYF
J gene: TRBJ2-3; V gene: TRBV7-2; D gene: TRBD2; clone size: few; CDR3 DNA: TGTGCCAGCAGCTTAAGACTAGCGGGGATAACAGATACGCAGTATTTT; CDR3 protein: CASSLRLAGITDTQYF
J gene: TRBJ2-7; V gene: TRBV20-1; D gene: TRBD1; clone size: many; CDR3 DNA: TGCAGTGCTACTACATTCGGGACAGGTCCCGAGCAGTACTTC; CDR3 protein: CSATTFGTGPEQYF
J gene: TRBJ1-2; V gene: TRBV14; D gene: -; clone size: -; CDR3 DNA: TGTGCCAGTAGCCAAGTCGGGGATAACTATGGCTACACCTTC; CDR3 protein: CASSQVGDNYGYTF
J gene: TRBJ1-6; V gene: TRBV2; D gene: -; clone size: -; CDR3 DNA: TGTGCCAGAAAGGAGGGAATGGATTCACCCCTCCACTTT; CDR3 protein: CARKEGMDSPLHF
J gene: TRBJ2-7; V gene: TRBV11-1; D gene: TRBD1; clone size: many; CDR3 DNA: TGTGCCAGCAGCTTAGAGACAGGGGGGTTCTACGAGCAGTACTTC; CDR3 protein: CASSLETGGFYEQYF
J gene: TRBJ1-1; V gene: TRBV10-2; D gene: TRBD1; clone size: -; CDR3 DNA: TGCGCCAGCAGCACGACAGGGGGCACTGAAGCTTTCTTT; CDR3 protein: CASSTTGGTEAFF
J gene: TRBJ2-7; V gene: TRBV19; D gene: -; clone size: few; CDR3 DNA: TGTGCCAGTAGTCCGCAGGGGAGCTCCTACGAGCAGTACTTC; CDR3 protein: CASSPQGSSYEQYF
J gene: TRBJ2-7; V gene: TRBV12-3/TRBV12-4; D gene: -; clone size: few; CDR3 DNA: TGTGCCAGCAGTTTTGGGGGATCCTACGAGCAGTACTTC; CDR3 protein: CASSFGGSYEQYF
J gene: TRBJ2-5; V gene: TRBV7-8; D gene: -; clone size: few; CDR3 DNA: TGTGCCAGCAGCTTGAACTACATCCAAGAGACCCAGTACTTC; CDR3 protein: CASSLNYIQETQYF
J gene: TRBJ1-1; V gene: TRBV6-6; D gene: -; clone size: once; CDR3 DNA: TGTGCCAGCAGTTTCCTGACTAAGGGGGTCACTGAAGCTTTCTTT; CDR3 protein: CASSFLTKGVTEAFF
J gene: TRBJ2-1; V gene: TRBV7-9; D gene: TRBD2; clone size: few; CDR3 DNA: TGTGCCAGCAGCCGTGGGACTAGCGGGACCTACAATGAGCAGTTCTTC; CDR3 protein: CASSRGTSGTYNEQFF
J gene: TRBJ1-1; V gene: TRBV29-1; D gene: -; clone size: -; CDR3 DNA: TGCAGCGTTCCCACTAACACTGAAGCTTTCTTT; CDR3 protein: CSVPTNTEAFF
J gene: TRBJ1-3; V gene: TRBV5-4; D gene: -; clone size: few; CDR3 DNA: TGTGCCAGCAGCTTGGGGCCTTCGGCAGGAAACACCATATATTTT; CDR3 protein: CASSLGPSAGNTIYF
J gene: TRBJ2-5; V gene: TRBV2; D gene: TRBD2; clone size: -; CDR3 DNA: TGTGCCAGCAGTTATGGACTAGCGGACGAGTACTTC; CDR3 protein: CASSYGLADEYF
J gene: TRBJ2-7; V gene: TRBV29-1; D gene: TRBD2; clone size: -; CDR3 DNA: TGCAGCGTTGAGCGGGAGGGTGGGTACGAGCAGTACTTC; CDR3 protein: CSVEREGGYEQYF
J gene: TRBJ1-4; V gene: TRBV15; D gene: -; clone size: -; CDR3 DNA: TGTGCCACCGGAGCAGGTGATAATGAAAAACTGTTTTTT; CDR3 protein: CATGAGDNEKLFF
J gene: TRBJ1-5; V gene: TRBV2; D gene: -; clone size: many; CDR3 DNA: TGTGCCAGCAGTGAAGATGGCGCAGCTAATCAGCCCCAGCATTTT; CDR3 protein: CASSEDGAANQPQHF
J gene: TRBJ2-7; V gene: TRBV6-1; D gene: TRBD2; clone size: many; CDR3 DNA: TGTGCCAGCAGTGAAGGGACTAGCGGGGGTTACTCCTACGAGCAGTACTTC; CDR3 protein: CASSEGTSGGYSYEQYF
J gene: TRBJ1-2; V gene: TRBV9; D gene: TRBD1; clone size: many; CDR3 DNA: TGTGCCAGCAGCGTAGTACCCTTTAGGACAGGGGACGACTATGGCTACACCTTC; CDR3 protein: CASSVVPFRTGDDYGYTF
J gene: TRBJ2-7; V gene: TRBV2; D gene: -; clone size: -; CDR3 DNA: TGTGCCAGCAGTGAAGAGGCAGCTTCCTACGAGCAGTACTTC; CDR3 protein: CASSEEAASYEQYF
J gene: TRBJ2-1; V gene: TRBV10-3; D gene: -; clone size: -; CDR3 DNA: TGTGCCATCAGTGAGTCGACTCGGAAGCAGGGAGCCGGCCATGAGCAGTTCTTC; CDR3 protein: CAISESTRKQGAGHEQFF
J gene: TRBJ2-7; V gene: TRBV4-2; D gene: -; clone size: many; CDR3 DNA: TGTGCCAGCAGCCAAGATCTGGAGCAGTACTTC; CDR3 protein: CASSQDLEQYF
J gene: TRBJ2-7; V gene: TRBV15; D gene: TRBD2; clone size: many; CDR3 DNA: TGTGCCACCAGCAGAGGCGGGGGTTATTGGTCCGAGCAGTACTTC; CDR3 protein: CATSRGGGYWSEQYF
J gene: TRBJ2-7; V gene: TRBV4-1; D gene: TRBD2; clone size: once; CDR3 DNA: TGCGCCAGCAGCCATCCAAGCGGGGTCTACAAGCAGTACTTC; CDR3 protein: CASSHPSGVYKQYF
J gene: TRBJ1-6; V gene: TRBV20-1; D gene: -; clone size: -; CDR3 DNA: TGCAGTGCTACCGGACAGTTCAATTCACCCCTCCACTTT; CDR3 protein: CSATGQFNSPLHF
J gene: TRBJ2-3; V gene: TRBV19; D gene: TRBD2; clone size: -; CDR3 DNA: TGTGCCAGTAGTATACGACTAGCGGGAGGTGCAGATACGCAGTATTTT; CDR3 protein: CASSIRLAGGADTQYF
J gene: TRBJ2-7; V gene: TRBV20-1; D gene: TRBD2; clone size: -; CDR3 DNA: TGCAGTGCTAGTAGCGGGAGGTTCTACGAGCAGTACTTC; CDR3 protein: CSASSGRFYEQYF
J gene: TRBJ1-5; V gene: TRBV9; D gene: -; clone size: -; CDR3 DNA: TGTGCCAGCAGCGTAGGGTGGCAGCAGCCCCAGCATTTT; CDR3 protein: CASSVGWQQPQHF
J gene: TRBJ2-1; V gene: TRBV24-1; D gene: -; clone size: few; CDR3 DNA: TGTGCCACCAGTGTTGCTAGCCATACTGAGCAGTTCTTC; CDR3 protein: CATSVASHTEQFF
J gene: TRBJ2-1; V gene: TRBV29-1; D gene: TRBD1; clone size: once; CDR3 DNA: TGCAGCGTTCGGACAGGGACCCACAATGAGCAGTTCTTC; CDR3 protein: CSVRTGTHNEQFF
J gene: TRBJ2-2; V gene: TRBV19; D gene: TRBD2; clone size: many; CDR3 DNA: TGTGCCAGTACCTGGGACTACCCCACCGGGGAGCTGTTTTTT; CDR3 protein: CASTWDYPTGELFF
J gene: TRBJ1-1; V gene: TRBV20-1; D gene: -; clone size: -; CDR3 DNA: TGCAGTGCTAGAGATCGGAAGTTCGCCCGGGACACTGAAGCTTTCTTT; CDR3 protein: CSARDRKFARDTEAFF
J gene: TRBJ2-7; V gene: TRBV7-6; D gene: -; clone size: -; CDR3 DNA: TGTGCCAGCAGCCCAACCGGCAGGGGACTCTACGAGCAGTACTTC; CDR3 protein: CASSPTGRGLYEQYF
J gene: TRBJ1-4; V gene: TRBV4-2; D gene: -; clone size: many; CDR3 DNA: TGTGCCAGCAGCCACTACGGGACTAATGAAAAACTGTTTTTT; CDR3 protein: CASSHYGTNEKLFF
J gene: TRBJ2-3; V gene: TRBV20-1; D gene: -; clone size: -; CDR3 DNA: TGCAGTGCTCCACCTGCGCCTAGCACAGATACGCAGTATTTT; CDR3 protein: CSAPPAPSTDTQYF
J gene: TRBJ1-1; V gene: TRBV12-3/TRBV12-4; D gene: TRBD1; clone size: -; CDR3 DNA: TGTGCCAGCAGTGGACCCAGGGGGCGGGATGAAGCTTTCTTT; CDR3 protein: CASSGPRGRDEAFF
J gene: TRBJ2-7; V gene: TRBV25-1; D gene: -; clone size: -; CDR3 DNA: TGTGCCAGCAGCCGAGGGGACGGGTGGGGTCTAGACGAGCAGTACTTC; CDR3 protein: CASSRGDGWGLDEQYF
J gene: TRBJ1-2; V gene: TRBV7-2; D gene: -; clone size: once; CDR3 DNA: TGTGCCAGCAGCCGGGAGGCACTTGCCTATGGCTACACCTTC; CDR3 protein: CASSREALAYGYTF
J gene: TRBJ2-1; V gene: TRBV6-2/TRBV6-3; D gene: -; clone size: -; CDR3 DNA: TGTGCCAGCAGCAAACTGACTAACGGGAGTTGGAATGAGCAGTTCTTC; CDR3 protein: CASSKLTNGSWNEQFF
J gene: TRBJ2-1; V gene: TRBV5-1; D gene: TRBD2; clone size: -; CDR3 DNA: TGCGCCAGCAGCTTCCTCTCATTGCGGGAGGGCTCCAATGAGCAGTTCTTC; CDR3 protein: CASSFLSLREGSNEQFF
J gene: TRBJ2-2; V gene: TRBV15; D gene: -; clone size: few; CDR3 DNA: TGTGCCACCAACCATCCCCAGGGTGGGAGAGGGGAGCTGTTTTTT; CDR3 protein: CATNHPQGGRGELFF
J gene: TRBJ1-3; V gene: TRBV7-9; D gene: TRBD1; clone size: -; CDR3 DNA: TGTGCCAGCAGCTTGGGACAGGGGGCTGGAAACACCATATATTTT; CDR3 protein: CASSLGQGAGNTIYF
J gene: TRBJ2-7; V gene: TRBV20-1; D gene: -; clone size: -; CDR3 DNA: TGCAGTGCTAGAGAACTTCCTAGCAGCGAGCAGTACTTC; CDR3 protein: CSARELPSSEQYF
J gene: TRBJ1-1; V gene: TRBV29-1; D gene: TRBD1; clone size: few; CDR3 DNA: TGCAGCGTGGGGACAGGGGCCACTGAAGCTTTCTTT; CDR3 protein: CSVGTGATEAFF
J gene: TRBJ1-4; V gene: TRBV4-3; D gene: -; clone size: few; CDR3 DNA: TGCGCCAGCAGCCAAGGGTTCGGGCCAGCAACTAATGAAAAACTGTTTTTT; CDR3 protein: CASSQGFGPATNEKLFF
J gene: TRBJ2-5; V gene: TRBV5-8; D gene: -; clone size: many; CDR3 DNA: TGTGCCAGCAGCCTTAGCGGCCAAGAGACCCAGTACTTC; CDR3 protein: CASSLSGQETQYF
J gene: TRBJ2-1; V gene: TRBV4-3; D gene: TRBD1; clone size: many; CDR3 DNA: TGCGCCAGCAGCCCAGATCGACAGGGGGGAGGTGAGCAGTTCTTC; CDR3 protein: CASSPDRQGGGEQFF
J gene: TRBJ1-6; V gene: TRBV6-4; D gene: TRBD1; clone size: few; CDR3 DNA: TGTGCCAGCAGTCTCACCGGGACAGCCGATTCACCCCTCCACTTT; CDR3 protein: CASSLTGTADSPLHF